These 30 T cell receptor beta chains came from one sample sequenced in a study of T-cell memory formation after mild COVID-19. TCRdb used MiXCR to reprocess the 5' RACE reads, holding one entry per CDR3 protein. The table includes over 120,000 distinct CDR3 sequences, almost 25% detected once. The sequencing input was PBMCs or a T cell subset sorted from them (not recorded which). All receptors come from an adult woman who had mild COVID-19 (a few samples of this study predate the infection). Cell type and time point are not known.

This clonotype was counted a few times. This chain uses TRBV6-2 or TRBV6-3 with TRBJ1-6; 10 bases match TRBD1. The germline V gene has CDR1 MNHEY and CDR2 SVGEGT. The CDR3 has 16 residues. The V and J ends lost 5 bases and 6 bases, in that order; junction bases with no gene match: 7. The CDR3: CASSPRDRGVNSPLHF. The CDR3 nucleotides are TGTGCCAGCAGTCCGCGGGACAGGGGTGTTAATTCACCCCTCCACTTT.

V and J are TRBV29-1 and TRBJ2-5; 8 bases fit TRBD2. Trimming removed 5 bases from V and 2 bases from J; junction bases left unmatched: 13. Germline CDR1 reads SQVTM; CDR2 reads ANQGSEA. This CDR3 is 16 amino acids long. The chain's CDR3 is CSVQKKSGGPQETQYF. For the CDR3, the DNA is TGCAGCGTTCAGAAGAAGAGCGGGGGCCCACAAGAGACCCAGTACTTC.

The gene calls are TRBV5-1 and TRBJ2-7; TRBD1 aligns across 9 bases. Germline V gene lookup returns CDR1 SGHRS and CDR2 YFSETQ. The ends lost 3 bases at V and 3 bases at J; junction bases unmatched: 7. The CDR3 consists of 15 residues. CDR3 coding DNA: TGCGCCAGCAGCTCTCCCGGGACAGGGTACTACGAGCAGTACTTC. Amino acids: CASSSPGTGYYEQYF.

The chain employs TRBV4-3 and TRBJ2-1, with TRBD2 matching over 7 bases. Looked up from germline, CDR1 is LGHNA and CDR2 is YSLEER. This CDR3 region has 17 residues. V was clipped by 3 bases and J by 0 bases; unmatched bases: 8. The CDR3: CASSQESAGNSYNEQFF. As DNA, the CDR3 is TGCGCCAGCAGCCAGGAGTCAGCGGGGAACTCCTACAATGAGCAGTTCTTC.

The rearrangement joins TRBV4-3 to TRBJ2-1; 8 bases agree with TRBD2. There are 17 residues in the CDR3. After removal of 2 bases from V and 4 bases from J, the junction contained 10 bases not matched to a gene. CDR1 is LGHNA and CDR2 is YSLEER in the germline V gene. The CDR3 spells CASSQHNGAGVYNEQFF. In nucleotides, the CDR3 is TGCGCCAGCAGCCAACACAACGGAGCGGGAGTATACAATGAGCAGTTCTTC.

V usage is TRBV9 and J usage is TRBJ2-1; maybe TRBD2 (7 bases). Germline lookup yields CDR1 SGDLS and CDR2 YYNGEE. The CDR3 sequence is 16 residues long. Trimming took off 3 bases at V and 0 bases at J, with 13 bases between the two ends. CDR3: CASSAGAGASYNEQFF. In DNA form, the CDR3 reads TGTGCCAGCAGCGCGGGGGCGGGGGCCTCCTACAATGAGCAGTTCTTC.

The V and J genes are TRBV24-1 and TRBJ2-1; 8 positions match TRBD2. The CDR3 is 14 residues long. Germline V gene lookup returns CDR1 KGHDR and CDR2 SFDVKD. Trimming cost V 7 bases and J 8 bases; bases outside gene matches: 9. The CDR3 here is CATRSGSVRDEQFF. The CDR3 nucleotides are TGTGCCACCAGAAGCGGGAGCGTTCGGGATGAGCAGTTCTTC.

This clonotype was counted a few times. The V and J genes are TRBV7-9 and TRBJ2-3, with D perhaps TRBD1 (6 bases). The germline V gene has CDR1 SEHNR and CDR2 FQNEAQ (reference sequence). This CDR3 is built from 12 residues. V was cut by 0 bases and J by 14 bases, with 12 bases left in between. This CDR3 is CASSLADSLPYF. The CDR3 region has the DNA TGTGCCAGCAGCTTAGCGGACAGCCTCCCGTATTTT. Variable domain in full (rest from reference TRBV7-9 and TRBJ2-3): DTGVSQNPRHKITKRGQNVTFRCDPISEHNRLYWYRQTLGQGPEFLTYFQNEAQLEKSRLLSDRFSAERPKGSFSTLEIQRTEQGDSAMYLCASSLADSLPYFGPGTRLTVL.

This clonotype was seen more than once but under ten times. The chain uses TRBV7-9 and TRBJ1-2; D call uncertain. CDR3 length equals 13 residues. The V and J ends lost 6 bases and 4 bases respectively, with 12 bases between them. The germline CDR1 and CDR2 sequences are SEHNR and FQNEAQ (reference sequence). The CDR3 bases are TGTGCCAGCAGTCTCCCGCGGTTCTATGGCTACACCTTC. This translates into CASSLPRFYGYTF.

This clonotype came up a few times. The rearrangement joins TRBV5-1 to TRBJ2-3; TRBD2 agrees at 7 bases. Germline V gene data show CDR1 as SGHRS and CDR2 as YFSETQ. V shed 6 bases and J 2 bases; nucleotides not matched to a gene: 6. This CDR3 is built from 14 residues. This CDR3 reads CASTQAGNTDTQYF. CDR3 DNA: TGCGCCAGCACCCAAGCGGGGAACACAGATACGCAGTATTTT.

The CDR3 sequence: CATSEAVGQSTDTQYF. For the CDR3, the DNA is TGTGCCACCAGTGAAGCGGTCGGACAGTCGACAGATACGCAGTATTTT. This chain joins TRBV24-1 and TRBJ2-3; TRBD1 is a possible D gene (6 bases). This CDR3 has 16 amino acids. The V gene's germline CDR1 is KGHDR and CDR2 SFDVKD. Trimming took 4 bases from V and 3 from J, leaving 16 bases between them.

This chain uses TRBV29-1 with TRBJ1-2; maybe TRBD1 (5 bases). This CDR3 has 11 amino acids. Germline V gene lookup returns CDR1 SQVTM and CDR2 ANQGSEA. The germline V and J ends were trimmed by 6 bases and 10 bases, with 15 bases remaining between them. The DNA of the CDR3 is TGCAGCGTCCCCCGGGGGGTAGACTACACCTTC. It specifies CSVPRGVDYTF.

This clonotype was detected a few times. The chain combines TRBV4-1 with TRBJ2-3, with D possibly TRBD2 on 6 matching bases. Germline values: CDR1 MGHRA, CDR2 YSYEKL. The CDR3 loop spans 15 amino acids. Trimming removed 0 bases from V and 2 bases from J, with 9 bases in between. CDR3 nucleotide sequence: TGCGCCAGCAGCCAAGAAACGGGAGTCACAGATACGCAGTATTTT. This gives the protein CASSQETGVTDTQYF.

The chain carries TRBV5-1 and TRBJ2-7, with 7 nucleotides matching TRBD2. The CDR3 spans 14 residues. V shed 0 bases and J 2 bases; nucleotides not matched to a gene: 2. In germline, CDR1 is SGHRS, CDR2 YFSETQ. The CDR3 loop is CASSLGDYTYEQYF. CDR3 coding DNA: TGCGCCAGCAGCTTGGGGGACTACACCTACGAGCAGTACTTC.

In DNA form, the CDR3 reads TGCGCCAGCAGCCAAGTCGGTGCGGGGGGATACAATGAGCAGTTCTTC. Protein sequence: CASSQVGAGGYNEQFF. This chain links TRBV4-1 with TRBJ2-1, with 8 bases identical to TRBD2. The CDR3 runs to 16 residues. V was pared by 1 base and J by 4 bases, with 6 bases of the junction left unmatched. In germline, CDR1 is MGHRA, CDR2 YSYEKL.

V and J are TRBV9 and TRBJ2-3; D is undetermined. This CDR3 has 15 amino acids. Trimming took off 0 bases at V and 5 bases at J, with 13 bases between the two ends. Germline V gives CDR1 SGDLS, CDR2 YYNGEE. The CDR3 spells CASSVVAGSLDTQYF. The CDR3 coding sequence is TGTGCCAGCAGCGTAGTGGCAGGCAGCTTAGATACGCAGTATTTT.

CDR3 amino acids: CASSLGVRDQETQYF. CDR3 coding DNA: TGTGCCAGCAGCTTGGGAGTGCGGGACCAAGAGACCCAGTACTTC. The V gene is TRBV11-2, the J gene TRBJ2-5; perhaps TRBD2 as D (5 bases). The CDR3 length is 15 residues. Trimming left V 3 bases short and J 0 bases short, with 11 bases between. Germline-derived CDR1 and CDR2 are SGHAT and FQNNGV.

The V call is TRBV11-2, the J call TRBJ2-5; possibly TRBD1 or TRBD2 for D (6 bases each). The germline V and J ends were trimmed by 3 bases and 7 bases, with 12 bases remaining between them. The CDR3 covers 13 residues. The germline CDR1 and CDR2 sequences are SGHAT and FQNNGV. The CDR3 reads CASSLGGVRTQYF. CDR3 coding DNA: TGTGCCAGCAGCTTGGGGGGCGTCCGGACCCAGTACTTC. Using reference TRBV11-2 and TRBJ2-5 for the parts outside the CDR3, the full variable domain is EAGVAQSPRYKIIEKRQSVAFWCNPISGHATLYWYQQILGQGPKLLIQFQNNGVVDDSQLPKDRFSAERLKGVDSTLKIQPAKLEDSAVYLCASSLGGVRTQYFGPGTRLLVL.

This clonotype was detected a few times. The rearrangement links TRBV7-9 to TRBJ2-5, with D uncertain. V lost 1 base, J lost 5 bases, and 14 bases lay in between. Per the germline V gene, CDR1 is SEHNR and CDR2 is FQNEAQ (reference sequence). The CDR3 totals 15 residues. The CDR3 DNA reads TGTGCCAGCAGCTTAGGTACCATCAGACCGGAGACCCAGTACTTC. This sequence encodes CASSLGTIRPETQYF.

The CDR3: CASSLESSGELFF. The DNA for the CDR3 is TGTGCCAGCAGTTTAGAAAGCTCCGGGGAGCTGTTTTTT. V gene TRBV12-3 or TRBV12-4 combines with J gene TRBJ2-2; D uncertain. Trimming shortened V by 1 base and J by 6 bases, and 6 bases separated the two germline ends. This CDR3 is built from 13 residues.

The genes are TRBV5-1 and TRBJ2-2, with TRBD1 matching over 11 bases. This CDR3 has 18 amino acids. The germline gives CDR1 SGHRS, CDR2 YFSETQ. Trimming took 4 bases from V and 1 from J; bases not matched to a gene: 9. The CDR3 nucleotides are TGCGCCAGCAGCCTCGGGACAGGGGGGACTTTGAACACCGGGGAGCTGTTTTTT. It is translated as CASSLGTGGTLNTGELFF.

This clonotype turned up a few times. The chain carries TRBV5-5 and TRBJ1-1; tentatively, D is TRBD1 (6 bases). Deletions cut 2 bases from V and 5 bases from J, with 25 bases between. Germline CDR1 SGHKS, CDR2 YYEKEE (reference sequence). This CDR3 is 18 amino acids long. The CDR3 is CASSFVSLSGAMGTEAFF. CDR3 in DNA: TGTGCCAGCAGCTTTGTCTCCCTGTCAGGGGCAATGGGAACTGAAGCTTTCTTT. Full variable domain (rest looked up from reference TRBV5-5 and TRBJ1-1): DAGVTQSPTHLIKTRGQQVTLRCSPISGHKSVSWYQQVLGQGPQFIFQYYEKEERGRGNFPDRFSARQFPNYSSELNVNALLLGDSALYLCASSFVSLSGAMGTEAFFGQGTRLTVV.

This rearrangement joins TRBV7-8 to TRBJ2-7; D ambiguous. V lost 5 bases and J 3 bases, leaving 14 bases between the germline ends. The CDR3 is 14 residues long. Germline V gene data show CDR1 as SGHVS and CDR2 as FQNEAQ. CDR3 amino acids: CASSRRYPGYEQYF. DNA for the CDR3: TGTGCCAGCAGCCGCCGGTATCCAGGCTACGAGCAGTACTTC. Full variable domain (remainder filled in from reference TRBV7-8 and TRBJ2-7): GAGVSQSPRYKVAKRGQDVALRCDPISGHVSLFWYQQALGQGPEFLTYFQNEAQLDKSGLPSDRFFAERPEGSVSTLKIQRTQQEDSAVYLCASSRRYPGYEQYFGPGTRLTVT.

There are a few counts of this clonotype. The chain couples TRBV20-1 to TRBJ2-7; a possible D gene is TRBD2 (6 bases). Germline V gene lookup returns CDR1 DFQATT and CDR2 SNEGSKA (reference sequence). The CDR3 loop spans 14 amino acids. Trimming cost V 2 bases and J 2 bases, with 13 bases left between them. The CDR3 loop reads CSARRGVGPYEQYF. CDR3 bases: TGCAGTGCTAGACGCGGGGTCGGCCCCTACGAGCAGTACTTC.

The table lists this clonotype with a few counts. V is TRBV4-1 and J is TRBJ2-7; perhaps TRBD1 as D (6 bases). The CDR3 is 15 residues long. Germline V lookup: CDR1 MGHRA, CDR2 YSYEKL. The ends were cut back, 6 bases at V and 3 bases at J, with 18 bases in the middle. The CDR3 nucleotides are TGCGCCAGCAGTCCAGTGCCAGGGGCCGACTACGAGCAGTACTTC. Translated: CASSPVPGADYEQYF.

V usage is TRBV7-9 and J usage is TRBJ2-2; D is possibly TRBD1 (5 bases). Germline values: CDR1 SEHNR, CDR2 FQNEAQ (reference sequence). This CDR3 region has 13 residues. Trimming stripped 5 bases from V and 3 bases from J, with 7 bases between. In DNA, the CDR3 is TGTGCCAGCAGCCCCAGGGACACCGGGGAGCTGTTTTTT. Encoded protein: CASSPRDTGELFF.

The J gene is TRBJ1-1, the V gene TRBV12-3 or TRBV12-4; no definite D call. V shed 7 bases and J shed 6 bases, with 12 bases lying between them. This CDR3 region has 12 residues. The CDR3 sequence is CASTMKGPEAFF. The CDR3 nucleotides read TGTGCCAGCACCATGAAGGGCCCTGAAGCTTTCTTT.

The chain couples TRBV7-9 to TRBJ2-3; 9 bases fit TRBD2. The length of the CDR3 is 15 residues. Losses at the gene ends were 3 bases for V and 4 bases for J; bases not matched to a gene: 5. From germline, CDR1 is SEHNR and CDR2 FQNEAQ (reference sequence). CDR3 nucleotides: TGTGCCAGCAGCTTCGTAGCGGGGGAATCAGATACGCAGTATTTT. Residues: CASSFVAGESDTQYF.

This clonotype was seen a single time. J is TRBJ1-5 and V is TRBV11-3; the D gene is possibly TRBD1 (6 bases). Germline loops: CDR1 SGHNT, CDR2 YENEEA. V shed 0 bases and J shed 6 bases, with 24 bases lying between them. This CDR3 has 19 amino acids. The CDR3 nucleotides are TGTGCCAGCAGCTTAGACCGGGAAACTTGGGGGGGGCAGGCTCAGCCCCAGCATTTT. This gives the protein CASSLDRETWGGQAQPQHF.

The CDR3 reads CASSLVFGGHDEQFF. The CDR3 nucleotides read TGTGCCAGCAGTTTAGTATTCGGAGGGCACGATGAGCAGTTCTTC. The V and J genes are TRBV12-3 or TRBV12-4 and TRBJ2-1, with a possible D match to TRBD2 (6 bases). Trimming pared 1 base from V and 8 bases from J, leaving 15 bases between. The length of the CDR3 is 15 residues.